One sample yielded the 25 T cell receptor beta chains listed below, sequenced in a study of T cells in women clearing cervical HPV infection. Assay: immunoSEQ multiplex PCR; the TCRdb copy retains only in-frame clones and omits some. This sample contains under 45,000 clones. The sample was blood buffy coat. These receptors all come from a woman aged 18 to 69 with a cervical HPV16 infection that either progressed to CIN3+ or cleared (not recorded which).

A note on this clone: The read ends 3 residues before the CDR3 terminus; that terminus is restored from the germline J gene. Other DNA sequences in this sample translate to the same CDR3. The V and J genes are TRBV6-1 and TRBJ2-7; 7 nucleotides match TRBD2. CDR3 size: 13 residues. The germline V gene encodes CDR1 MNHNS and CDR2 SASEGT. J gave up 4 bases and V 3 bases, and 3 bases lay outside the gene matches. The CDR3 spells CASSDGGGYEQYF. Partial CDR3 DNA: TGTGCCAGCAGTGATGGGGGGGGTTACGAG.

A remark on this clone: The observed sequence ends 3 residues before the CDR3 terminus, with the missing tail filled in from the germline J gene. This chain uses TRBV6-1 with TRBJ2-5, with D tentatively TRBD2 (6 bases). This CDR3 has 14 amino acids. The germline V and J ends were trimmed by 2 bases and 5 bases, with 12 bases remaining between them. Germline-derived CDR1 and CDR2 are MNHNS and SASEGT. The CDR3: CASSEFGTRETQYF. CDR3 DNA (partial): TGTGCCAGCAGTGAATTTGGGACTCGGGAGACC.

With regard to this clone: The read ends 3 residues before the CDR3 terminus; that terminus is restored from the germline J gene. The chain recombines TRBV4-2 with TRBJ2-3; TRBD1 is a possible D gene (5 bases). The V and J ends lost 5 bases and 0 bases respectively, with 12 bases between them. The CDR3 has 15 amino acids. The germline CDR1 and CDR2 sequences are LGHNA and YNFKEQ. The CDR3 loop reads CASSSHRQSTDTQYF. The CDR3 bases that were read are TGTGCCAGCAGCTCTCACAGGCAAAGCACAGATACG.

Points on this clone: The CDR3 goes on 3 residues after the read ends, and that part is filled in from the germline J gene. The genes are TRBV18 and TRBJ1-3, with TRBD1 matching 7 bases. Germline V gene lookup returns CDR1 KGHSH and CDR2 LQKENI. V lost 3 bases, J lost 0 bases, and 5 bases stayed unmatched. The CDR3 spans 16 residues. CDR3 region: CASSPNRGDSGNTIYF. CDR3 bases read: TGTGCCAGCTCACCCAACAGGGGAGACTCTGGAAACACC.

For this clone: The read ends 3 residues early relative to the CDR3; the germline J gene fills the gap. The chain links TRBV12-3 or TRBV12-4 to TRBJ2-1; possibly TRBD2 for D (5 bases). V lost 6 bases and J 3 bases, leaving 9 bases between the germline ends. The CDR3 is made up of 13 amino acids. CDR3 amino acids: CASSDGDYNEQFF. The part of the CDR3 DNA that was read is TGTGCCAGCAGCGACGGGGACTACAATGAG.

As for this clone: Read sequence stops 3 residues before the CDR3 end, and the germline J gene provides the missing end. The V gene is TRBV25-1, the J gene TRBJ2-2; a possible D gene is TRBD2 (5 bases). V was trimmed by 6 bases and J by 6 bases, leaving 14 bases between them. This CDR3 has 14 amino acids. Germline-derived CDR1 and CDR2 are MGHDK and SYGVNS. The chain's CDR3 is CASSAFTSAGELFF. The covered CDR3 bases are TGTGCCAGCAGCGCCTTCACTAGTGCCGGGGAG.

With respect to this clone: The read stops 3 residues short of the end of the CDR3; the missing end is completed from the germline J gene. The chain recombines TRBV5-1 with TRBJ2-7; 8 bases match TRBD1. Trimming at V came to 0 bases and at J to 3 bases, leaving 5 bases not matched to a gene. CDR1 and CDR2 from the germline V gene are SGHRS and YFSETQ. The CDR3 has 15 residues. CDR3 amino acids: CASSLDQTGDYEQYF. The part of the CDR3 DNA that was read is TGCGCCAGCAGCTTGGACCAGACAGGGGACTACGAG. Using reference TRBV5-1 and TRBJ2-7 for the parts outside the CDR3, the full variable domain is KAGVTQTPRYLIKTRGQQVTLSCSPISGHRSVSWYQQTPGQGLQFLFEYFSETQRNKGNFPGRFSGRQFSNSRSEMNVSTLELGDSALYLCASSLDQTGDYEQYFGPGTRLTVT.

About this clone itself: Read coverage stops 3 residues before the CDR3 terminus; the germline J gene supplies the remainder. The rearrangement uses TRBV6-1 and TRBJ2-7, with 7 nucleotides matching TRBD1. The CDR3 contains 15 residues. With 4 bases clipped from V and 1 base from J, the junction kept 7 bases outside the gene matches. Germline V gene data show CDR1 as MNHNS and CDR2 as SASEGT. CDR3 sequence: CASSAGTVPSYEQYF. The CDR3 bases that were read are TGTGCCAGCAGTGCCGGGACAGTCCCTTCCTACGAG.

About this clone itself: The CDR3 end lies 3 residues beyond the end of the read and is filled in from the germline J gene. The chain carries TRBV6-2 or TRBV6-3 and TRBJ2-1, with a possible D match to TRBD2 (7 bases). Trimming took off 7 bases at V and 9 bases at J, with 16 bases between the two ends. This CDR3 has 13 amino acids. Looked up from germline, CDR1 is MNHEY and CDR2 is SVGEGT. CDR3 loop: CASIKAGASEQFF. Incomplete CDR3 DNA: TGTGCCAGCATAAAGGCGGGGGCAAGTGAG.

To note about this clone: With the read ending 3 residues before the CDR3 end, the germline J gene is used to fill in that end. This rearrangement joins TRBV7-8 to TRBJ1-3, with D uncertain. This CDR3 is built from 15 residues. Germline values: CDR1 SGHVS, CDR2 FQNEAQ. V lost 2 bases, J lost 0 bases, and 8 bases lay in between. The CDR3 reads CASSLRLSSGNTIYF. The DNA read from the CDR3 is TGTGCCAGCAGCTTACGACTGTCCTCTGGAAACACC.

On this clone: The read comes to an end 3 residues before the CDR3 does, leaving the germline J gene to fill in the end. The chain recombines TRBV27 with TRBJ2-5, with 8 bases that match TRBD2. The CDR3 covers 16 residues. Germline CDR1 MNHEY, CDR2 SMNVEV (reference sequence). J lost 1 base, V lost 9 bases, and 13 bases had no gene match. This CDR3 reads CASPAGDSGSQETQYF. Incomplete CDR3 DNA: TGTGCCAGTCCAGCGGGGGACTCGGGGTCCCAAGAGACC.

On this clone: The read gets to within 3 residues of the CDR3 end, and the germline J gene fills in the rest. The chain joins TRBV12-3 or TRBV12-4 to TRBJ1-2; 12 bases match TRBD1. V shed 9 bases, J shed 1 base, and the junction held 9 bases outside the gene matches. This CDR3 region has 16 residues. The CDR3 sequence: CASIPGQGAINYGYTF. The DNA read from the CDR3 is TGTGCCAGTATACCGGGACAGGGGGCGATTAACTATGGC.

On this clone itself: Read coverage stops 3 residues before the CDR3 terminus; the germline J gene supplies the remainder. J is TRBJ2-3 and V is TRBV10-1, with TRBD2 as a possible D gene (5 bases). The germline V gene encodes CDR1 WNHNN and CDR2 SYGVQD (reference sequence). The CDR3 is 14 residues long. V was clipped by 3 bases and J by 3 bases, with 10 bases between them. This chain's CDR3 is CASSDGGGTDTQYF. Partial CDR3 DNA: TGCGCCAGCAGTGATGGCGGAGGAACAGATACG.

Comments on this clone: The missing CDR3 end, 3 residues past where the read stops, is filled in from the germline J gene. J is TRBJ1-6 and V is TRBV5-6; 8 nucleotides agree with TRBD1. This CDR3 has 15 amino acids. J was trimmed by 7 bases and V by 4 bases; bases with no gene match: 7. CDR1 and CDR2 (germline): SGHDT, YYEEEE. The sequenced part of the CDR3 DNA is TGTGCCAGCAGCCCTGACAGGGGTAAGAATTCACCC. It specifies CASSPDRGKNSP. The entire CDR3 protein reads CASSPDRGKNSPLHF.

The sequenced CDR3 bases are TGTGCCAGCAGCTTCGGGGACAGGGGGGCTGGAAACACC. It specifies CASSFGDRGAGNT. From start to end, the CDR3 is CASSFGDRGAGNTIYF. The V and J genes are TRBV7-8 and TRBJ1-3; 11 bases match TRBD1. Read data end 3 residues before the CDR3 end; the end is taken from the germline J gene. This CDR3 is 16 amino acids long. Germline V gene data show CDR1 as SGHVS and CDR2 as FQNEAQ. V gave up 3 bases and J gave up 2 bases; unmatched junction bases: 3.

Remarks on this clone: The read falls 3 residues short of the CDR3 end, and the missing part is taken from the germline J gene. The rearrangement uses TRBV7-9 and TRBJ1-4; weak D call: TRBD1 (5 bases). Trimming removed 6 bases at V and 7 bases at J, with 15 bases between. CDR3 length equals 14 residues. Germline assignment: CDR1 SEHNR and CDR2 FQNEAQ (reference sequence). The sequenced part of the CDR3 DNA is TGTGCCAGCAGTCAAGAGGGGTCCGTTGAAAAA. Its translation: CASSQEGSVEK. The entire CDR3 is CASSQEGSVEKLFF.

CDR3 DNA, as far as it was read: TGTGCCAGCAGTGAACAAAGGGGTCAGCCC. Translated, it gives CASSEQRGQP. The complete CDR3 protein is CASSEQRGQPQHF. The chain carries TRBV6-1 and TRBJ1-5; D is perhaps TRBD1 (5 bases). The read falls 3 residues short of the CDR3 end, and the missing part is taken from the germline J gene. Germline CDR1 is MNHNS and CDR2 is SASEGT. This CDR3 region has 13 residues. Trimming shortened V by 2 bases and J by 6 bases, and 8 bases separated the two germline ends.

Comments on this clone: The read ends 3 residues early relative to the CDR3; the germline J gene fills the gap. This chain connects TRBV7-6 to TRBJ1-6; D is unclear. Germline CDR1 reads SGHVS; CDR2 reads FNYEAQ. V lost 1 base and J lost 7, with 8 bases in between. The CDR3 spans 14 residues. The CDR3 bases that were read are TGTGCCAGCAGCTTAGGCCGACAAAATTCACCC. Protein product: CASSLGRQNSP. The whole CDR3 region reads CASSLGRQNSPLHF.

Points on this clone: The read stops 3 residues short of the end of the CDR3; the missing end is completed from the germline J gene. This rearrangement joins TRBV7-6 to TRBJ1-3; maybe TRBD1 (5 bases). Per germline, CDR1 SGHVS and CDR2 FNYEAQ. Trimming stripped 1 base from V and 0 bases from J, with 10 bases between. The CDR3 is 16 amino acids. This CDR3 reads CASSLGAGRSGNTIYF. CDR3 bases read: TGTGCCAGCAGCTTAGGGGCAGGGCGCTCTGGAAACACC.

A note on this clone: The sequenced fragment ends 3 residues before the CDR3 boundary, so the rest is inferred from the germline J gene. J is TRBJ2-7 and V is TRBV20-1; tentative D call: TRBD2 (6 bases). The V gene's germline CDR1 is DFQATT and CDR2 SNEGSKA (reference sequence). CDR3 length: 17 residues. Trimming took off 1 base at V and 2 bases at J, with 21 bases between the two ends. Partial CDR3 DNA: TGCAGTGCTAGAGTTGTATCAGGTGGACTACCTACCTACGAG. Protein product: CSARVVSGGLPTYE. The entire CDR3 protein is CSARVVSGGLPTYEQYF.

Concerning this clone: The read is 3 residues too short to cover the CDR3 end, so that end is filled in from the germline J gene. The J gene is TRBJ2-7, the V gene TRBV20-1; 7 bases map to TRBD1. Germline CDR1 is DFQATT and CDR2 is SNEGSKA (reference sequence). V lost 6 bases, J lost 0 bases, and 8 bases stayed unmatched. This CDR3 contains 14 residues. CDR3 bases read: TGCAGTGCGACGGGACAGAGGAGCTCCTACGAG. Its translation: CSATGQRSSYE. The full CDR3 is CSATGQRSSYEQYF.

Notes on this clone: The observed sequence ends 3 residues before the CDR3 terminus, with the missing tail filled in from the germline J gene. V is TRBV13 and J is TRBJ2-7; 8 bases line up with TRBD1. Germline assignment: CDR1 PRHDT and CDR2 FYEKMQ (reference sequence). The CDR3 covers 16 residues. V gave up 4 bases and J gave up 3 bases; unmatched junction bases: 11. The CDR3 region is CASSYAGDRQYYEQYF. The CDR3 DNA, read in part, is TGTGCCAGCAGCTATGCCGGGGACAGGCAGTACTACGAG. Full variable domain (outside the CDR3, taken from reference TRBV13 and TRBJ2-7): AAGVIQSPRHLIKEKRETATLKCYPIPRHDTVYWYQQGPGQDPQFLISFYEKMQSDKGSIPDRFSAQQFSDYHSELNMSSLELGDSALYFCASSYAGDRQYYEQYFGPGTRLTVT.

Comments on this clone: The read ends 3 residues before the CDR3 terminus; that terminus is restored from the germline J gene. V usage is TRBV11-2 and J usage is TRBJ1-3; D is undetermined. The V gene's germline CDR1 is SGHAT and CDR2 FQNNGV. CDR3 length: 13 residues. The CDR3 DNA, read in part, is TGTGCCAGCAGCTTAGAGCCAGCCCGGGCC. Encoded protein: CASSLEPARA. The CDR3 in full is CASSLEPARAIYF.

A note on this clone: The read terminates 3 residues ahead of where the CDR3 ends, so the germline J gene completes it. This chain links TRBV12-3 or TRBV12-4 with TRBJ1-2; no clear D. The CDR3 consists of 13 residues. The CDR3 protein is CAIRTPGTGGYTF. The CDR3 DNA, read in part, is TGTGCCATCCGAACCCCAGGAACTGGGGGC.

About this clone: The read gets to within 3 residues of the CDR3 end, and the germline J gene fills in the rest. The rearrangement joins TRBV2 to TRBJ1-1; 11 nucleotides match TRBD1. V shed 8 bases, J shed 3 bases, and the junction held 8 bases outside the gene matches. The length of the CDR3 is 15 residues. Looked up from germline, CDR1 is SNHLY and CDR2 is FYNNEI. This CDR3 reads CASLGTGGDHTEAFF. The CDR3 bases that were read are TGTGCCAGCCTCGGGACAGGGGGAGATCACACTGAA.